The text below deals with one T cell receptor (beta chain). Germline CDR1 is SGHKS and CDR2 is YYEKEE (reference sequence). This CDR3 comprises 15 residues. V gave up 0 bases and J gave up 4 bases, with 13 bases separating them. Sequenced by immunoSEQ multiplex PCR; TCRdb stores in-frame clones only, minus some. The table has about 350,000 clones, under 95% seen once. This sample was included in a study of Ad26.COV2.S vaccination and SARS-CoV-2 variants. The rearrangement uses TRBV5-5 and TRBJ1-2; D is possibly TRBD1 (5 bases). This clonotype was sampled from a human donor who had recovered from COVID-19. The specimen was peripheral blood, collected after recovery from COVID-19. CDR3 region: CASSLVRDARYGYTF. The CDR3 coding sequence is TGTGCCAGCAGCTTGGTTCGGGACGCCCGCTATGGCTACACCTTC.